The 8 T cell receptor beta chains in this list originate from one sample, sequenced in a study of T-cell memory formation after mild COVID-19. TCRdb recomputed calls from the 5' RACE reads with MiXCR, one row per CDR3 protein. This sample has around 90,000 distinct CDR3 sequences, with about 12% found just once. Sequencing used PBMCs or a T cell subset sorted from them (not recorded which). These receptors all come from an adult woman who had mild COVID-19 (a few samples of this study predate the infection). Cell type and time point are not known.

The CDR3 nucleotides are TGTGCCAGCAGCCAAGGGGCAATATGGACCCTTAATGAAAAACTGTTTTTT. Its protein is CASSQGAIWTLNEKLFF. The genes are TRBV11-2 and TRBJ1-4; perhaps TRBD1 as D (5 bases). Per the germline V gene, CDR1 is SGHAT and CDR2 is FQNNGV. The CDR3 totals 17 residues. Trimming shortened V by 5 bases and J by 4 bases, and 20 bases separated the two germline ends.

This clonotype turned up a few times. The chain is built from TRBV5-1 and TRBJ2-3, with TRBD2 as a possible D gene (5 bases). The CDR3 covers 14 residues. Germline values: CDR1 SGHRS, CDR2 YFSETQ. V lost 0 bases, J lost 6 bases, and 11 bases lay in between. As DNA, the CDR3 is TGCGCCAGCAGCTTGGGACTACAACAGGATACGCAGTATTTT. Translated, it gives CASSLGLQQDTQYF.

This clonotype was counted between two and nine times. CDR3 bases: TGTGCCAGCAGCGCCGAGATGGCGGGCTCCTATGGCTACACCTTC. Amino acids: CASSAEMAGSYGYTF. This rearrangement joins TRBV9 to TRBJ1-2; D not resolved. Germline CDR1 SGDLS, CDR2 YYNGEE. This CDR3 comprises 15 residues. The V end was cut by 3 bases, the J end by 4 bases, with 16 bases between.

This clonotype has only a few counts. The CDR3 loop is CASRQLYEQYF. The CDR3 DNA reads TGTGCCAGCCGACAGCTCTACGAGCAGTACTTC. The chain has TRBV2 and TRBJ2-7; weak D call: TRBD1 (5 bases). CDR1 and CDR2 (germline): SNHLY, FYNNEI. The CDR3 length is 11 residues. V was shortened by 8 bases and J by 3 bases, with 8 bases between the two germline ends.

V usage is TRBV5-4 and J usage is TRBJ2-7; D could derive from TRBD1 or TRBD2 (5 bases each). V lost 4 bases, J lost 2 bases, and 19 bases lay in between. CDR1 is SGHNT and CDR2 is YYREEE in the germline V gene (reference sequence). The CDR3 has 16 residues. CDR3 sequence reads: CASSRGDEGRAYEQYF. The CDR3 DNA reads TGTGCCAGCAGCCGAGGGGATGAGGGTCGGGCCTACGAGCAGTACTTC.

This chain joins TRBV15 and TRBJ2-3; 9 bases are a match to TRBD2. The CDR3 totals 16 residues. Germline CDR1 reads LNHNV; CDR2 reads YYDKDF (reference sequence). V gave up 0 bases and J gave up 3 bases; unmatched junction bases: 4. CDR3 in DNA: TGTGCCACCAGCAGAGAAGCTAGCGGGGCTACAGATACGCAGTATTTT. The encoded protein is CATSREASGATDTQYF.

This clonotype was seen many times. The chain recombines TRBV20-1 with TRBJ2-7; maybe TRBD2 (7 bases). The CDR3 totals 16 residues. Deletions cut 3 bases from V and 0 bases from J, with 18 bases between. The V gene's germline CDR1 is DFQATT and CDR2 SNEGSKA (reference sequence). In DNA form, the CDR3 reads TGCAGTGCTAGGCCCCCAGGGGCGGGGGACTCCTACGAGCAGTACTTC. Its translation: CSARPPGAGDSYEQYF.

This sequence joins TRBV7-2 and TRBJ2-2; D assignment may be TRBD1 or TRBD2 (5 bases each). The V and J ends lost 0 bases and 4 bases respectively, with 15 bases between them. Germline-derived CDR1 and CDR2 are SGHTA and FQGNSA. There are 17 residues in the CDR3. As DNA, the CDR3 is TGTGCCAGCAGCTTAGCATGGGGGAGACAGATCACCGGGGAGCTGTTTTTT. It yields the protein CASSLAWGRQITGELFF.